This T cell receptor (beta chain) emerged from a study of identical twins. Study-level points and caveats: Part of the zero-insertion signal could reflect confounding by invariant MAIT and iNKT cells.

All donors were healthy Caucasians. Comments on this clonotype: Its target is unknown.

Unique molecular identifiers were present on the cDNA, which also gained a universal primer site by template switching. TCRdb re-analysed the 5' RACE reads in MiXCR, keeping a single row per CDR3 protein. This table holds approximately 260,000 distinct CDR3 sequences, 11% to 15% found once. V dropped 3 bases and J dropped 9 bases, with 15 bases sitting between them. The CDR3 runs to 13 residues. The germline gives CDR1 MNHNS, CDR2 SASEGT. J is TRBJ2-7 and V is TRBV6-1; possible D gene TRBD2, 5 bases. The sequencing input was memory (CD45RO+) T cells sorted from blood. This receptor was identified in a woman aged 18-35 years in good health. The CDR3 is CASSDLAGGWQYF. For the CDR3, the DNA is TGTGCCAGCAGTGACTTAGCAGGAGGCTGGCAGTACTTC.